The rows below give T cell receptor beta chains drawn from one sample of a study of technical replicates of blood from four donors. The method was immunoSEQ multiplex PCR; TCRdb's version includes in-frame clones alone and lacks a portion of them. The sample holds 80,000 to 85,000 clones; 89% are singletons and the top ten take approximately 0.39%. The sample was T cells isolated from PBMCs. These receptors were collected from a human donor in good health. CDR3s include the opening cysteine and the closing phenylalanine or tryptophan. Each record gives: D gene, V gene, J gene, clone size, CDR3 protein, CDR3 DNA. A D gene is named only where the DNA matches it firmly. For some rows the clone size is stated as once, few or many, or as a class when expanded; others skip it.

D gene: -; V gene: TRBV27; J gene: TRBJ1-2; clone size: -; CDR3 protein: CASSLDVGGGYTF; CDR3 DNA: TGTGCCAGCAGTTTGGATGTGGGAGGCGGCTACACCTTC
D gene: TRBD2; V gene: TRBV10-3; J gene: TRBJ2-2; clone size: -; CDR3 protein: CAISARREEQTGELFF; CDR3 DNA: TGTGCCATCAGTGCTCGGCGGGAGGAGCAAACCGGGGAGCTGTTTTTT
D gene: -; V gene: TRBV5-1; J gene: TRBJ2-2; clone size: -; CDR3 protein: CASSLAQGNTGELFF; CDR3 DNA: TGCGCCAGCAGCTTGGCACAGGGGAACACCGGGGAGCTGTTTTTT
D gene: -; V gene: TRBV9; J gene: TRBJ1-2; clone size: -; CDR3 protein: CASSVALAAGNYGYTF; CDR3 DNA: TGTGCCAGCAGCGTAGCTCTGGCGGCGGGCAACTATGGCTACACCTTC
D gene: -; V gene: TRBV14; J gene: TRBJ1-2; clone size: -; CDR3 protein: CASSVHLGEYGYTF; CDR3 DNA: TGTGCCAGCAGCGTACACCTCGGGGAATACGGCTACACCTTC
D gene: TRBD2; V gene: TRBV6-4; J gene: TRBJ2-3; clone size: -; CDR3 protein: CAGLAGGPIDTQYF; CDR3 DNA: TGTGCCGGCCTAGCGGGAGGGCCAATAGATACGCAGTATTTT
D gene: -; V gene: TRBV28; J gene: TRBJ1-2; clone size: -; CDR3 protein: CASSLQQTNYGYTF; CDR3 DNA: TGTGCCAGCAGTTTACAACAGACTAACTATGGCTACACCTTC
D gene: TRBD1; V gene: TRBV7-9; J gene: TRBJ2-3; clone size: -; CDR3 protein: CASSARDRFRDTQYF; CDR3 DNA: TGTGCCAGCAGCGCCCGGGACAGGTTTAGAGATACGCAGTATTTT
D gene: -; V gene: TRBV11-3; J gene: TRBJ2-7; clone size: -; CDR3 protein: CASSPLESTEQYF; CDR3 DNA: TGTGCCAGCAGCCCCTTGGAGAGTACCGAGCAGTACTTC
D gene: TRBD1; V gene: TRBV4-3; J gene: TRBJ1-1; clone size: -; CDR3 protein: CASSQDPGGNTEAFF; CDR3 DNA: TGCGCCAGCAGCCAAGACCCAGGGGGTAACACTGAAGCTTTCTTT
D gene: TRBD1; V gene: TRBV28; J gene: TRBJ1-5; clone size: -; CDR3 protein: CASSSPRGTGAGQPQHF; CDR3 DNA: TGTGCCAGCAGTTCACCCCGAGGGACAGGGGCAGGACAGCCCCAGCATTTT
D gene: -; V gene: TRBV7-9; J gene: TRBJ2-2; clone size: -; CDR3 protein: CASDGLNTGELFF; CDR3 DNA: TGTGCCAGTGACGGACTCAACACCGGGGAGCTGTTTTTT
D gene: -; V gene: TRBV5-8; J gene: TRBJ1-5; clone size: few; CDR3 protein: CASSSVFQPQHF; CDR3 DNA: TGTGCCAGCAGCTCCGTTTTTCAGCCCCAGCATTTT
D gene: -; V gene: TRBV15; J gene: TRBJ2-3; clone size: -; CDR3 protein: CATGGYTDTQYF; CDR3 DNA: TGTGCCACCGGAGGGTACACAGATACGCAGTATTTT
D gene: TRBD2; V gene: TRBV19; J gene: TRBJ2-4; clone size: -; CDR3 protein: CASSLGLAGEVGTKNIQYF; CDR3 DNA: TGTGCCAGTAGTCTGGGACTAGCGGGAGAGGTAGGGACCAAAAACATTCAGTACTTC
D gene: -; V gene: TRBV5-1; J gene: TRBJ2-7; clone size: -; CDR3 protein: CASSLRRGGSVKSSYEQYF; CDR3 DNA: TGCGCCAGCAGCCTTAGACGAGGAGGGTCGGTTAAGAGCTCCTACGAGCAGTACTTC
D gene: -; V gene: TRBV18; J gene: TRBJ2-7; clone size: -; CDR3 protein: CASSPSSTYEQYF; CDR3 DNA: TGTGCCAGCTCACCCTCCAGTACCTACGAGCAGTACTTC
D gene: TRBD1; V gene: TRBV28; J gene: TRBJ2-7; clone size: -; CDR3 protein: CASSLSKTGGGGYEQYF; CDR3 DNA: TGTGCCAGCAGTTTATCGAAGACAGGGGGCGGCGGGTACGAGCAGTACTTC
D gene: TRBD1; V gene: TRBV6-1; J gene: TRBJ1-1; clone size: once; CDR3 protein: CASSERYRGNAEAFF; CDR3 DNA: TGTGCCAGCAGTGAAAGGTACAGGGGGAATGCTGAAGCTTTCTTT
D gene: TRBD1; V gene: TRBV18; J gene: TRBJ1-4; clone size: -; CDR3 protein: CASSLSGTGGGNEKLFF; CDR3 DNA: TGTGCCAGCTCACTATCCGGGACAGGAGGAGGCAATGAAAAACTGTTTTTT
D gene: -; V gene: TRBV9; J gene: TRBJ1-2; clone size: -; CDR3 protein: CASSSQDTGSLYGYTF; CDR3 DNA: TGTGCCAGCAGCTCCCAGGACACAGGGAGTCTCTATGGCTACACCTTC
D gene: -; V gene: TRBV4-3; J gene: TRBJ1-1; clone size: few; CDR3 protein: CASSQERAGRNTEAFF; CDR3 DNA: TGCGCCAGCAGCCAAGAACGGGCTGGGAGGAACACTGAAGCTTTCTTT
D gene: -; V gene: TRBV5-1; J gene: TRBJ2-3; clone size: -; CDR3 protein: CASSRLGIGGVTDTQYF; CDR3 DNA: TGCGCCAGCAGCCGGCTTGGGATAGGGGGTGTAACAGATACGCAGTATTTT
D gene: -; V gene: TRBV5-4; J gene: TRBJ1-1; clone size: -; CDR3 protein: CASSLTGNTEAFF; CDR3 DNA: TGTGCCAGCAGCCTGACAGGTAACACTGAAGCTTTCTTT
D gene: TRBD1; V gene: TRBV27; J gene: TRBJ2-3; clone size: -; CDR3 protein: CASSWTGGGTDTQYF; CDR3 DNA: TGTGCCAGCAGTTGGACAGGGGGAGGAACAGATACGCAGTATTTT
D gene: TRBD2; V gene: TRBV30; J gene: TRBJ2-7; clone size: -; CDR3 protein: CAWSVGLGGEQYF; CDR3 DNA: TGTGCCTGGAGTGTTGGACTGGGGGGGGAGCAGTACTTC
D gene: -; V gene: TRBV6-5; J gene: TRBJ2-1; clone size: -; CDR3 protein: CASRLGLYNEQFF; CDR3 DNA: TGTGCCAGCAGACTCGGACTTTACAATGAGCAGTTCTTC
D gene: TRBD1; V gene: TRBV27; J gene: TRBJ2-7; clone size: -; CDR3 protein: CASSSVRQGAYEQYF; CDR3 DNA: TGTGCCAGCAGTTCCGTTCGACAGGGGGCCTACGAGCAGTACTTC
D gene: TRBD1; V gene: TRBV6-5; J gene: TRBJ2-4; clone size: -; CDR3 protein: CASSYSGTAPSQYF; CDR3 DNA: TGTGCCAGCAGTTACTCGGGGACAGCCCCGTCCCAGTACTTC
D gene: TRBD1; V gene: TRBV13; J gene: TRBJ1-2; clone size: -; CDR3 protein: CASSPWGQGAYGYTF; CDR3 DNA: TGTGCCAGCAGCCCCTGGGGACAGGGAGCCTATGGCTACACCTTC
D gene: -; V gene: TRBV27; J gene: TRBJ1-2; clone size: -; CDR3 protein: CVSSLAGGLWDGYTF; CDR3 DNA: TGTGTCAGCAGCCTTGCGGGGGGGCTGTGGGATGGCTACACCTTC